The clone carrying this T cell receptor beta chain was seen at least ten times. Antigen specificity is unknown. V lost 0 bases to trimming and J lost 2 bases; unmatched junction nucleotides: 8. The CDR3 has 17 residues. In germline, CDR1 is DFQATT, CDR2 SNEGSKA (reference sequence). cDNA molecules, individually, were tagged with unique molecular identifiers. TCRdb recomputed calls from the 5' RACE reads with MiXCR, one row per CDR3 protein. The table shows approximately 58,000 distinct CDR3 sequences, with about 5.9% occurring only once. The data derive from a study of early T cells in non-severe SARS-CoV-2 infection. Background on the study: With bulk RNA from unsorted whole blood as input, sequencing yielded unpaired chains.

General study results and limits: Anti-spike CD8 responses were favored by VDJdb matching, which missed private and CD4 specificities.

The V call is TRBV20-1, the J call TRBJ2-2; 8 nucleotides match TRBD1. The sequence derives from an adult who was a healthcare worker with PCR-confirmed SARS-CoV-2 infection or an uninfected control (not recorded which). Sample: whole blood. CDR3 coding DNA: TGCAGTGCTAGAGACCGGGACAGGCCCTCCAACACCGGGGAGCTGTTTTTT. It is translated as CSARDRDRPSNTGELFF.